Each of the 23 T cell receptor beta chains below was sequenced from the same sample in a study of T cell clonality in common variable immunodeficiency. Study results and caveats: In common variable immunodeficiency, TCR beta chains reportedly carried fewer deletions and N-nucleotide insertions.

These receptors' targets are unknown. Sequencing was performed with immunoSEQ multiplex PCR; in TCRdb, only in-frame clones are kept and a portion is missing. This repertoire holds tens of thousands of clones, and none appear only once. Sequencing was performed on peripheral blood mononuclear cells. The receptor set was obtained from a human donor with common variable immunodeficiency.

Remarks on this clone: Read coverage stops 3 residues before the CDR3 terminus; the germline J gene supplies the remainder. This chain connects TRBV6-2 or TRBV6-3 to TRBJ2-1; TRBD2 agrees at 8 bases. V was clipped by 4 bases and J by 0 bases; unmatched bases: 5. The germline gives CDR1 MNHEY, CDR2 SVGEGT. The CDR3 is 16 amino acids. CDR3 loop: CASSWDGGASYNEQFF. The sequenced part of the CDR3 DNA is TGTGCCAGCAGTTGGGACGGGGGGGCCTCCTACAATGAG.

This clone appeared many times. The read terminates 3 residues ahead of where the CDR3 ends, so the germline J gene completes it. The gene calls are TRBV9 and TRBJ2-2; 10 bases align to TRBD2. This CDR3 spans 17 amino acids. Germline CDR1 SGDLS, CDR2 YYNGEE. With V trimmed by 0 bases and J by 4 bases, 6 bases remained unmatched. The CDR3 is CASSVEAGGTGTGELFF. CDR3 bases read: TGTGCCAGCAGCGTAGAAGCGGGGGGGACGGGCACCGGGGAG.

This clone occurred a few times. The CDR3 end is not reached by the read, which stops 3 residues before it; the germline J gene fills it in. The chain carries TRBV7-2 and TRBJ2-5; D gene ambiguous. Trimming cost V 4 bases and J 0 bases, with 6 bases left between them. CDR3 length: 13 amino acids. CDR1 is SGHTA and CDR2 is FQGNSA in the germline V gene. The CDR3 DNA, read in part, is TGTGCCAGCAGCTCGTACAACCAAGAGACC. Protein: CASSSYNQET. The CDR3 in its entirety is CASSSYNQETQYF. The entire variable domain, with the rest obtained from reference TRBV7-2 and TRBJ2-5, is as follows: GAGVSQSPSNKVTEKGKDVELRCDPISGHTALYWYRQSLGQGLEFLIYFQGNSAPDKSGLPSDRFSAERTGGSVSTLTIQRTQQEDSAVYLCASSSYNQETQYFGPGTRLLVL.

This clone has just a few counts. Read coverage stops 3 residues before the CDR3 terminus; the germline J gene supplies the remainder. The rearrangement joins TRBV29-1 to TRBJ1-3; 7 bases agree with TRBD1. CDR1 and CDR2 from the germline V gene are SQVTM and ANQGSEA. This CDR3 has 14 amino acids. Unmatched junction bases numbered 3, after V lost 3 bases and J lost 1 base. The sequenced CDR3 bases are TGCAGCGTTGACAGGGGACAGTCTGGAAACACC. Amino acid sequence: CSVDRGQSGNT. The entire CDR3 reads CSVDRGQSGNTIYF.

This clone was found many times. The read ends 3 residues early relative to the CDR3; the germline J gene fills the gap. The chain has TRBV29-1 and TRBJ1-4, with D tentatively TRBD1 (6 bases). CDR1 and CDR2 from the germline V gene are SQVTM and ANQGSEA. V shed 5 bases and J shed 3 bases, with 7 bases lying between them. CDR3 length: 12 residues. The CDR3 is CSVWGPNEKLFF. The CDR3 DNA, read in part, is TGCAGCGTTTGGGGGCCTAATGAAAAA.

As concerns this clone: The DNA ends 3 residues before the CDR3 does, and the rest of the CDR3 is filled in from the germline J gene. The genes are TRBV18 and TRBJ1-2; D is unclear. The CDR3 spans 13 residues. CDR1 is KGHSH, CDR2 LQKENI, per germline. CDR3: CASSPEGRNGYTF. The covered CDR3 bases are TGTGCCAGCTCACCCGAGGGTAGGAACGGC.

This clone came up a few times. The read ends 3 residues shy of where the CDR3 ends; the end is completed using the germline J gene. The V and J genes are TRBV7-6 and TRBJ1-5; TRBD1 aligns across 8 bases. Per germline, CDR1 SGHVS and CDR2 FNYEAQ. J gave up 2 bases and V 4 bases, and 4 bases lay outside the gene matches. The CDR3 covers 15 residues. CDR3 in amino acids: CASSSSTGGNQPQHF. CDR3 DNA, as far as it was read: TGTGCCAGCAGCTCATCGACAGGGGGCAATCAGCCC.

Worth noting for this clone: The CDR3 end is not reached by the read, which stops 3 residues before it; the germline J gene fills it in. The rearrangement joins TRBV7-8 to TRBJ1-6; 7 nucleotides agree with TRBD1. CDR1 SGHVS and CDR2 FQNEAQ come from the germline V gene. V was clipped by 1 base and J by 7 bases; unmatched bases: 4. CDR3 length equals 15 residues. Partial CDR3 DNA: TGTGCCAGCAGCTTAGGGGAACAGGGGAATTCACCC. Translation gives CASSLGEQGNSP. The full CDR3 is CASSLGEQGNSPLHF.

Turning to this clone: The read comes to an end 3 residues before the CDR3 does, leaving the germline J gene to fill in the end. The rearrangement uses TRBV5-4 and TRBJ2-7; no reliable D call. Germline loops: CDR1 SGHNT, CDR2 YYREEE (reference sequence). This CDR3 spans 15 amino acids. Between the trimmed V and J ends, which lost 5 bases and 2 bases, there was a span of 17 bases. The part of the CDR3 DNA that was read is TGTGCCAGCAGTCCTCAAGTAGGGTACACCTACGAG. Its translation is CASSPQVGYTYE. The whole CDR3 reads CASSPQVGYTYEQYF. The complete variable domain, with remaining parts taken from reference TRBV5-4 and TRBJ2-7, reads ETGVTQSPTHLIKTRGQQVTLRCSSQSGHNTVSWYQQALGQGPQFIFQYYREEENGRGNFPPRFSGLQFPNYSSELNVNALELDDSALYLCASSPQVGYTYEQYFGPGTRLTVT.

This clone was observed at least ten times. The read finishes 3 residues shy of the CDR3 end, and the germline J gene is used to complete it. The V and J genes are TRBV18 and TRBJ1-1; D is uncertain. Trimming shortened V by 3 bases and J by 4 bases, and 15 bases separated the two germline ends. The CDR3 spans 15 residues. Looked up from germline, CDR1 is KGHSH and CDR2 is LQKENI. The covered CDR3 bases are TGTGCCAGCTCACCTGACCCCCTACCGGGCACTGAA. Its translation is CASSPDPLPGTE. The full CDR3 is CASSPDPLPGTEAFF.

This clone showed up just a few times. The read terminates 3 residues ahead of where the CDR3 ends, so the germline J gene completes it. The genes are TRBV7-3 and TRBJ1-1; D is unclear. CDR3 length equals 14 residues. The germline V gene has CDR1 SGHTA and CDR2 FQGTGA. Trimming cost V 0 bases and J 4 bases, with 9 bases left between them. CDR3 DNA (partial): TGTGCCAGCAGCTTAACCGGTGGTGGCACTGAA. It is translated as CASSLTGGGTE. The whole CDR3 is CASSLTGGGTEAFF.

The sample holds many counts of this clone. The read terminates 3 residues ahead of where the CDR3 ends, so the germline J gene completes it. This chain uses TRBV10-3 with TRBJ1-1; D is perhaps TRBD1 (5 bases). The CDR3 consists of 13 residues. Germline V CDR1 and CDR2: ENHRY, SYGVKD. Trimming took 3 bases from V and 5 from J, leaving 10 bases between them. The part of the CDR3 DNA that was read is TGTGCCATCAGTGATCGGGGGAGGACTGAA. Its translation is CAISDRGRTE. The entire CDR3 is CAISDRGRTEAFF.

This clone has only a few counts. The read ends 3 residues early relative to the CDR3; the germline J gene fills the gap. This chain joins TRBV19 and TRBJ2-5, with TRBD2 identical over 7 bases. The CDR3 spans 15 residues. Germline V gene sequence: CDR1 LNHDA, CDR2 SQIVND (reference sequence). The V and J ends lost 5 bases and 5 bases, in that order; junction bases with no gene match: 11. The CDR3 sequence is CASSGGTTRSETQYF. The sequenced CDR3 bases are TGTGCCAGTAGTGGTGGGACTACCCGATCGGAGACC.

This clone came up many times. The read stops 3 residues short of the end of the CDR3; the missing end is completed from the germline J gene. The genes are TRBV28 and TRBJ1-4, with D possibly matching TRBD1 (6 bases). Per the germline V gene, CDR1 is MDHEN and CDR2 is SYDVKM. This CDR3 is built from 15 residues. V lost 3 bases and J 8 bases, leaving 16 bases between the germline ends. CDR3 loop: CASSFISGVGEKLFF. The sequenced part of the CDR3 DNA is TGTGCCAGCAGTTTTATTTCAGGGGTGGGCGAAAAA. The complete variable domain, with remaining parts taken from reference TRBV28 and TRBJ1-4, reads DVKVTQSSRYLVKRTGEKVFLECVQDMDHENMFWYRQDPGLGLRLIYFSYDVKMKEKGDIPEGYSVSREKKERFSLILESASTNQTSMYLCASSFISGVGEKLFFGSGTQLSVL.

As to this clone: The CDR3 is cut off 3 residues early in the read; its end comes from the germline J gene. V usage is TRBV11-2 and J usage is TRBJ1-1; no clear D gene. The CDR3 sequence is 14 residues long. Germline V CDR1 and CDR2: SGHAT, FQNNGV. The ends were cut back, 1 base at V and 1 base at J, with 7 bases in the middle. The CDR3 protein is CASSLGTQNTEAFF. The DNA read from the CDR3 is TGTGCCAGCAGCTTAGGGACTCAGAACACTGAA. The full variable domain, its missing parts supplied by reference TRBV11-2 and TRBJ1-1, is EAGVAQSPRYKIIEKRQSVAFWCNPISGHATLYWYQQILGQGPKLLIQFQNNGVVDDSQLPKDRFSAERLKGVDSTLKIQPAKLEDSAVYLCASSLGTQNTEAFFGQGTRLTVV.

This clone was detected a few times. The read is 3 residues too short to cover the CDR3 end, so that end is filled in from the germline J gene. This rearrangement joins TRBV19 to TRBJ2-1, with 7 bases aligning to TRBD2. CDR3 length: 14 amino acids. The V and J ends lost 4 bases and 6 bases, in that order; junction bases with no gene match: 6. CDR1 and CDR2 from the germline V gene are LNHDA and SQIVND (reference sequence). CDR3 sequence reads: CASSTQGGANEQFF. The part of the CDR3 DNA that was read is TGTGCCAGTAGTACCCAGGGAGGGGCCAATGAG.

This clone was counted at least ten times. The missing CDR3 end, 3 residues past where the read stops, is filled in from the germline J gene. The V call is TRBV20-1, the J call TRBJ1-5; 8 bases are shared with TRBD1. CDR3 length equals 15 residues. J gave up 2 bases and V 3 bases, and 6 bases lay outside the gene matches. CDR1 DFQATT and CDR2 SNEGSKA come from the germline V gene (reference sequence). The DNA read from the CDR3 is TGCAGTGCTAGTTGGATGACAGGGGGCAATCAGCCC. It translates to CSASWMTGGNQP. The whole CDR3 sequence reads CSASWMTGGNQPQHF.

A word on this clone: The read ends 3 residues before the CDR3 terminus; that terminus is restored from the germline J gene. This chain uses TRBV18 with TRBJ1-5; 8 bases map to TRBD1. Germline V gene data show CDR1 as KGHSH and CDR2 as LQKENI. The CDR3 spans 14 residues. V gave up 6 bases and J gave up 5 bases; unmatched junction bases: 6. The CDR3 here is CASSMTGVYQPQHF. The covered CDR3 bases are TGTGCCAGCTCGATGACAGGGGTCTATCAGCCC.

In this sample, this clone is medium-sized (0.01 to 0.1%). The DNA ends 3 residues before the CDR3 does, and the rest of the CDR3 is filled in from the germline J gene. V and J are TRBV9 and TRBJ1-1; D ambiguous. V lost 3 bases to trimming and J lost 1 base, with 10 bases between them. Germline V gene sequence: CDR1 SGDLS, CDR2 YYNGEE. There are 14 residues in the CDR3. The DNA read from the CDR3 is TGTGCCAGCAGCGAGCGGGTGGGGAACACTGAA. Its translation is CASSERVGNTE. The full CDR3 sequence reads CASSERVGNTEAFF.

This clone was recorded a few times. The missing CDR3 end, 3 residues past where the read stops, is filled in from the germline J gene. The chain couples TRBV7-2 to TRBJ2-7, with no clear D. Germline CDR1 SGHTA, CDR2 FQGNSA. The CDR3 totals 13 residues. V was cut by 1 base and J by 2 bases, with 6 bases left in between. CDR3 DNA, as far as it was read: TGTGCCAGCAGCTTAGGTGAGCCCTACGAG. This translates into CASSLGEPYE. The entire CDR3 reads CASSLGEPYEQYF.

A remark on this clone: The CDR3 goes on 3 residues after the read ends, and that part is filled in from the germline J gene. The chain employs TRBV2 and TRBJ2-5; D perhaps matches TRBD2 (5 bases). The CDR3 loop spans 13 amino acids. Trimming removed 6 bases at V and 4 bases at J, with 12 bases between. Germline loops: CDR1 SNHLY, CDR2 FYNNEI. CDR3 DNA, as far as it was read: TGTGCCAGCAGACCCGGGGTTACAGAGACC. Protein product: CASRPGVTET. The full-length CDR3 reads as CASRPGVTETQYF.

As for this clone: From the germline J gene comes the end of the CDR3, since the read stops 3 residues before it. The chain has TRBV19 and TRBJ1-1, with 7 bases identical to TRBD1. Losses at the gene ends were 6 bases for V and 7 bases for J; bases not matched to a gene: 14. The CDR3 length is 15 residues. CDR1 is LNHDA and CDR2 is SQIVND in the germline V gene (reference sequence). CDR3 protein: CASSDGTAPTNEAFF. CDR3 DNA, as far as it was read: TGTGCCAGTAGCGATGGGACAGCGCCGACGAATGAA. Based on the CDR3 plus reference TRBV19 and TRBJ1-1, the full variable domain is DGGITQSPKYLFRKEGQNVTLSCEQNLNHDAMYWYRQDPGQGLRLIYYSQIVNDFQKGDIAEGYSVSREKKESFPLTVTSAQKNPTAFYLCASSDGTAPTNEAFFGQGTRLTVV.

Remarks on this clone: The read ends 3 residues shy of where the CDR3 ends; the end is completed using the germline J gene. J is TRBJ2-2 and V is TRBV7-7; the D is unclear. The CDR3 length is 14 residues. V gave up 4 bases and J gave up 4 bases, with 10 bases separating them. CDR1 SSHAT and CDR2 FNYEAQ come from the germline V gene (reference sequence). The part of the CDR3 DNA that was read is TGTGCCAGCAGCTACACCCCGGGCACCGGGGAG. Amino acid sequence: CASSYTPGTGE. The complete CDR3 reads CASSYTPGTGELFF.